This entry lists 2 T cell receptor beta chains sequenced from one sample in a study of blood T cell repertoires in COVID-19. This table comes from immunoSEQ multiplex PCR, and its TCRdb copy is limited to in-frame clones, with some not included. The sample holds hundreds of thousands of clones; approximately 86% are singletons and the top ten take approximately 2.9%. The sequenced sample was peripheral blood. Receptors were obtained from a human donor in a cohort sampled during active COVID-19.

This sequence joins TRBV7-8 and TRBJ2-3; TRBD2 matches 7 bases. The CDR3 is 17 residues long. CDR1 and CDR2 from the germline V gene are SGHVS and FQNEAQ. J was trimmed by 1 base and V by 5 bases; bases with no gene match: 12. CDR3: CASSRVAGQRGTDTQYF. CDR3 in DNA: TGTGCCAGCAGCCGAGTAGCGGGTCAACGGGGCACAGATACGCAGTATTTT.

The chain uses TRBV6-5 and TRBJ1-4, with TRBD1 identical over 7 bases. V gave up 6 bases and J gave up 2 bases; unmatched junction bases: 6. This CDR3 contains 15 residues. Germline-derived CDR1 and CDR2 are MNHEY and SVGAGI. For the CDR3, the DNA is TGTGCCAGCAGAGGCCCGGGACAGACTAATGAAAAACTGTTTTTT. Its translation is CASRGPGQTNEKLFF.